Sequencing of this T cell receptor (beta chain) was carried out in a study of CXCR3-negative and CXCR3-positive naive CD8 T cells. As for the study in general: The libraries yielded some 150 million TRB reads, about 1.5 +/- 0.3 million each. Study conclusions and caveats: TRB CDR3s were more hydrophobic in CXCR3-positive than in CXCR3-negative naive cells. With surface CD5 comparable between naive subsets, TCR strength was estimated using properties derived from the TRB CDR3.

With regard to this clonotype: Its antigen is as yet unknown.

UMI-labeled 5' RACE yielded the TRB cDNA libraries. With the 5' RACE reads reprocessed, TCRdb shows one record per CDR3 protein and no DNA. The table lists some 60,000 distinct CDR3 sequences. This CDR3 has 13 amino acids. Triplicate sorts of 300,000 cells per CD8+ subset. By phenotype, naive CD8+ T cells were CD45RO-CCR7+CD27+CD95-. Material: naive CXCR3+ CD8+ T cells from blood. Specified subset: CD45RO-CCR7+CD27+CD95- naive CD8+ T cells expressing CXCR3 (TNR3+). The TCR sequence derives from a human donor in good health. Some clones in this sample may be carry-over from other donors' samples. This chain uses TRBV12-3 or TRBV12-4 with TRBJ1-4. The CDR3: CASLRMAGEKLFF.